A selection of T cell receptor beta chains follows, all from one sample in a study of high-grade serous ovarian cancer treatment subgroups. Sequencing used immunoSEQ multiplex PCR; TCRdb keeps in-frame clones, though not all of them. The data hold thousands of clones, with 80% to 90% observed a single time. The sequenced sample consisted of tumor tissue. The receptors stem from a human donor with high-grade serous ovarian cancer. Each CDR3 is given with its conserved first and last residue. Each record gives: J gene, D gene, clone size, V gene, CDR3 protein, CDR3 DNA. A D gene is named only where the DNA matches it firmly. Rows give clone size only sometimes, using once, few, many, or a class for an expanded clone.

j_call: TRBJ1-4
d_call: NA
clone_size: NA
v_call: TRBV5-1
cdr3_aa: CASSRDGLGTEKLFF
cdr3_nt: TGCGCCAGCAGCCGGGACGGACTGGGGACTGAAAAACTGTTTTTT

j_call: TRBJ2-3
d_call: NA
clone_size: NA
v_call: TRBV5-4
cdr3_aa: CASSLGTTDTQYF
cdr3_nt: TGTGCCAGCAGCTTGGGGACCACAGATACGCAGTATTTT

j_call: TRBJ2-1
d_call: NA
clone_size: NA
v_call: TRBV7-2
cdr3_aa: CASSLAVGGGNEQFF
cdr3_nt: TGTGCCAGCAGCTTAGCGGTTGGAGGGGGCAATGAGCAGTTCTTC

j_call: TRBJ2-3
d_call: NA
clone_size: NA
v_call: TRBV6-1
cdr3_aa: CASSEAGMSTDTQYF
cdr3_nt: TGTGCCAGCAGTGAGGCGGGGATGAGCACAGATACGCAGTATTTT

j_call: TRBJ1-3
d_call: NA
clone_size: NA
v_call: TRBV5-1
cdr3_aa: CASSRDRPGGNTIYF
cdr3_nt: TGCGCCAGCAGTCGGGACCGTCCTGGAGGAAACACCATATATTTT

j_call: TRBJ2-7
d_call: TRBD2
clone_size: once
v_call: TRBV27
cdr3_aa: CASSLGGGGPGLAFYEQYF
cdr3_nt: TGTGCCAGCAGTTTAGGAGGGGGGGGACCGGGACTAGCGTTCTACGAGCAGTACTTC

j_call: TRBJ2-7
d_call: TRBD1
clone_size: NA
v_call: TRBV19
cdr3_aa: CASSMEQGVPSYEQYF
cdr3_nt: TGTGCCAGTAGTATGGAACAGGGGGTTCCCTCCTACGAGCAGTACTTC

j_call: TRBJ2-1
d_call: NA
clone_size: NA
v_call: TRBV19
cdr3_aa: CANTGNYNEQFF
cdr3_nt: TGTGCCAACACCGGAAACTACAATGAGCAGTTCTTC

j_call: TRBJ1-5
d_call: NA
clone_size: NA
v_call: TRBV21-1
cdr3_aa: CASSKEDGQGRSNQPQHF
cdr3_nt: TGTGCCAGCAGCAAAGAGGACGGACAGGGCCGCAGCAATCAGCCCCAGCATTTT

j_call: TRBJ2-5
d_call: NA
clone_size: NA
v_call: TRBV5-5
cdr3_aa: CASSLVGYQETQYF
cdr3_nt: TGTGCCAGCAGCTTGGTGGGGTACCAAGAGACCCAGTACTTC

j_call: TRBJ2-3
d_call: NA
clone_size: NA
v_call: TRBV19
cdr3_aa: CASSIAPPAFTDTQYF
cdr3_nt: TGTGCCAGTAGTATAGCGCCGCCCGCCTTCACAGATACGCAGTATTTT

j_call: TRBJ2-3
d_call: NA
clone_size: NA
v_call: TRBV5-4
cdr3_aa: CATSGWGGTDTQYF
cdr3_nt: TGTGCCACCTCGGGGTGGGGGGGCACAGATACGCAGTATTTT

j_call: TRBJ2-2
d_call: TRBD1
clone_size: NA
v_call: TRBV10-2
cdr3_aa: CASSRAGPGGSGELFF
cdr3_nt: TGCGCCAGCAGTAGAGCCGGGCCAGGGGGCTCCGGGGAGCTGTTTTTT

j_call: TRBJ1-2
d_call: NA
clone_size: once
v_call: TRBV6-1
cdr3_aa: CASSESHTASNYGYTF
cdr3_nt: TGTGCCAGCAGTGAATCTCATACAGCCTCTAACTATGGCTACACCTTC

j_call: TRBJ2-3
d_call: NA
clone_size: NA
v_call: TRBV28
cdr3_aa: CASSPEDTSTDTQYF
cdr3_nt: TGTGCCAGCAGTCCGGAGGACACAAGCACAGATACGCAGTATTTT

j_call: TRBJ1-2
d_call: NA
clone_size: NA
v_call: TRBV28
cdr3_aa: CASSLINDGYTF
cdr3_nt: TGTGCCAGCAGTTTGATTAACGATGGCTACACCTTC

j_call: TRBJ1-6
d_call: NA
clone_size: NA
v_call: TRBV4-1
cdr3_aa: CASSQVANSPLHF
cdr3_nt: TGCGCCAGCAGCCAAGTAGCGAATTCACCCCTCCACTTT

j_call: TRBJ2-5
d_call: TRBD2
clone_size: once
v_call: TRBV28
cdr3_aa: CASSRGLAGGEETQYF
cdr3_nt: TGTGCCAGCAGCCGAGGACTAGCGGGAGGAGAGGAGACCCAGTACTTC

j_call: TRBJ2-1
d_call: TRBD1
clone_size: NA
v_call: TRBV9
cdr3_aa: CASSVSGQGGYNEQFF
cdr3_nt: TGTGCCAGCAGCGTATCCGGACAGGGGGGATACAATGAGCAGTTCTTC

j_call: TRBJ2-2
d_call: NA
clone_size: NA
v_call: TRBV11-2
cdr3_aa: CASSLGQAELFF
cdr3_nt: TGTGCCAGCAGCTTAGGACAAGCTGAGCTGTTTTTT

j_call: TRBJ2-2
d_call: NA
clone_size: NA
v_call: TRBV6-1
cdr3_aa: CASSGLGGNTGELFF
cdr3_nt: TGTGCCAGCAGTGGTTTGGGGGGAAACACCGGGGAGCTGTTTTTT

j_call: TRBJ2-5
d_call: TRBD2
clone_size: NA
v_call: TRBV29-1
cdr3_aa: CSVLAGQETQYF
cdr3_nt: TGCAGCGTTCTAGCGGGCCAAGAGACCCAGTACTTC

j_call: TRBJ2-3
d_call: NA
clone_size: NA
v_call: TRBV5-1
cdr3_aa: CASRGEGGRSDTQYF
cdr3_nt: TGCGCCAGCAGAGGCGAGGGGGGCCGGTCAGATACGCAGTATTTT

j_call: TRBJ1-4
d_call: NA
clone_size: NA
v_call: TRBV6-5
cdr3_aa: CASSGPDSPEKLFF
cdr3_nt: TGTGCCAGCAGTGGACCTGACAGTCCTGAAAAACTGTTTTTT

j_call: TRBJ1-3
d_call: NA
clone_size: NA
v_call: TRBV25-1
cdr3_aa: CASSEDEAGNTIYF
cdr3_nt: TGTGCCAGCAGTGAGGACGAGGCGGGAAACACCATATATTTT

j_call: TRBJ2-7
d_call: NA
clone_size: NA
v_call: TRBV28
cdr3_aa: CASSRARLYEQYF
cdr3_nt: TGTGCCAGCAGCCGGGCCCGTCTTTACGAGCAGTACTTC

j_call: TRBJ2-1
d_call: NA
clone_size: NA
v_call: TRBV11-2
cdr3_aa: CASSLGGTGNNEQFF
cdr3_nt: TGTGCCAGCAGCTTAGGAGGGACCGGAAACAATGAGCAGTTCTTC

j_call: TRBJ2-7
d_call: NA
clone_size: few
v_call: TRBV7-2
cdr3_aa: CASSLQREQQYF
cdr3_nt: TGTGCCAGCAGCCTCCAGAGGGAGCAGCAGTACTTC

j_call: TRBJ1-3
d_call: NA
clone_size: NA
v_call: TRBV15
cdr3_aa: CATSRDRFSGNTIYF
cdr3_nt: TGTGCCACCAGCAGAGACAGGTTCTCTGGAAACACCATATATTTT

j_call: TRBJ2-7
d_call: TRBD2
clone_size: NA
v_call: TRBV15
cdr3_aa: CATSRDSGPSLAGNSEQYF
cdr3_nt: TGTGCCACCAGCAGAGATTCCGGACCGAGCCTAGCGGGAAACTCCGAGCAGTACTTC

j_call: TRBJ1-5
d_call: NA
clone_size: NA
v_call: TRBV5-4
cdr3_aa: CASSRGGRAQPQHF
cdr3_nt: TGTGCCAGCAGCCGAGGAGGGAGGGCTCAGCCCCAGCATTTT

j_call: TRBJ1-2
d_call: TRBD1
clone_size: NA
v_call: TRBV28
cdr3_aa: CASSQGADYGYTF
cdr3_nt: TGTGCCAGCAGTCAGGGGGCGGACTATGGCTACACCTTC

j_call: TRBJ2-5
d_call: NA
clone_size: few
v_call: TRBV5-1
cdr3_aa: CASSSGVETQYF
cdr3_nt: TGCGCCAGCAGCTCAGGGGTGGAGACCCAGTACTTC

j_call: TRBJ1-1
d_call: NA
clone_size: NA
v_call: TRBV5-1
cdr3_aa: CASSPPIGGRGTEAFF
cdr3_nt: TGCGCCAGCAGCCCCCCGATAGGAGGGAGGGGCACTGAAGCTTTCTTT

j_call: TRBJ2-1
d_call: TRBD2
clone_size: NA
v_call: TRBV4-3
cdr3_aa: CASSQDRNSGTNGEQFF
cdr3_nt: TGCGCCAGCAGCCAAGATCGGAATAGCGGGACCAACGGCGAGCAGTTCTTC

j_call: TRBJ2-7
d_call: TRBD1
clone_size: NA
v_call: TRBV9
cdr3_aa: CASSTLPGQSYEQYF
cdr3_nt: TGTGCCAGCAGCACCCTCCCGGGACAGTCCTACGAGCAGTACTTC

j_call: TRBJ1-3
d_call: NA
clone_size: NA
v_call: TRBV4-3
cdr3_aa: CASSQDSLRTGGDGNTIYF
cdr3_nt: TGCGCCAGCAGCCAAGATAGCCTGCGAACGGGGGGTGATGGAAACACCATATATTTT

j_call: TRBJ1-2
d_call: NA
clone_size: NA
v_call: TRBV7-9
cdr3_aa: CASSLGDGQIYGYTF
cdr3_nt: TGTGCCAGCAGCTTAGGAGACGGACAGATATATGGCTACACCTTC

j_call: TRBJ1-4
d_call: NA
clone_size: NA
v_call: TRBV6-6
cdr3_aa: CASSYSNEKLFF
cdr3_nt: TGTGCCAGCAGTTACTCCAATGAAAAACTGTTTTTT

j_call: TRBJ1-2
d_call: TRBD1
clone_size: NA
v_call: TRBV10-3
cdr3_aa: CAIRGTGGDGYTF
cdr3_nt: TGTGCCATCAGAGGGACAGGGGGCGATGGCTACACCTTC

j_call: TRBJ2-3
d_call: NA
clone_size: NA
v_call: TRBV4-1
cdr3_aa: CASSQEPLTRSADTQYF
cdr3_nt: TGCGCCAGCAGCCAAGAGCCTCTCACCCGATCGGCAGATACGCAGTATTTT

j_call: TRBJ1-5
d_call: TRBD1
clone_size: few
v_call: TRBV28
cdr3_aa: CASRWTGMNQPQHF
cdr3_nt: TGTGCCAGCAGGTGGACAGGGATGAATCAGCCCCAGCATTTT

j_call: TRBJ2-7
d_call: TRBD1
clone_size: NA
v_call: TRBV6-1
cdr3_aa: CASSAGTGAYEQYF
cdr3_nt: TGTGCCAGCAGTGCCGGGACAGGGGCCTACGAGCAGTACTTC

j_call: TRBJ1-2
d_call: NA
clone_size: NA
v_call: TRBV4-3
cdr3_aa: CASSQDRDYLYGYTF
cdr3_nt: TGCGCCAGCAGCCAAGATCGGGATTACCTCTATGGCTACACCTTC

j_call: TRBJ2-5
d_call: NA
clone_size: NA
v_call: TRBV19
cdr3_aa: CASSPPGGETQYF
cdr3_nt: TGTGCCAGTAGTCCCCCGGGCGGGGAGACCCAGTACTTC

j_call: TRBJ2-5
d_call: NA
clone_size: NA
v_call: TRBV28
cdr3_aa: CASTHGGHLQETQYF
cdr3_nt: TGTGCCAGCACCCATGGGGGACATTTACAAGAGACCCAGTACTTC

j_call: TRBJ2-1
d_call: NA
clone_size: once
v_call: TRBV6-5
cdr3_aa: CASSYSRTPSYNEQFF
cdr3_nt: TGTGCCAGCAGTTACTCTAGGACACCGTCCTACAATGAGCAGTTCTTC

j_call: TRBJ1-1
d_call: NA
clone_size: NA
v_call: TRBV18
cdr3_aa: CASSPPGPTEAFF
cdr3_nt: TGTGCCAGCTCACCACCGGGGCCCACTGAAGCTTTCTTT

j_call: TRBJ2-5
d_call: TRBD1
clone_size: once
v_call: TRBV4-3
cdr3_aa: CASSQERTGMKTQYF
cdr3_nt: TGCGCCAGCAGCCAAGAGAGGACAGGGATGAAGACCCAGTACTTC